These T cell receptor beta chains were read from a single sample in a study of PD-L1 blockade in urothelial cancer. The data were produced by immunoSEQ multiplex PCR, yet TCRdb's version contains in-frame clones alone and is incomplete. The sample yields about 87,000 clones, 84% seen once. Source: PBMCs, taken around atezolizumab (anti-PD-L1) treatment. The receptors shown here come from a man between 60 and 75 years old with urothelial cancer. Both conserved end residues are part of each CDR3. D genes are given only for firm matches. The size entry is marked missing in some rows and otherwise reads once, few, many or a size class.

CDR3 DNA,CDR3 protein,J gene,D gene,clone size,V gene
TGTGCCACTACAGGGCCAGACTACAATGAGCAGTTCTTC,CATTGPDYNEQFF,TRBJ2-1,-,-,TRBV10-3
TGTGCCAGCAGCCAAGATCTGACTAGCGGGGGGGATGGAGAGACCCAGTACTTC,CASSQDLTSGGDGETQYF,TRBJ2-5,TRBD2,-,TRBV5-4
TGTGCCAGCAGCTCCCTCCCCGAGGAGTACTATGGCTACACCTTC,CASSSLPEEYYGYTF,TRBJ1-2,-,-,TRBV7-2
TGTGCCAGCAGCGTCACTAGCACGAACACTGAAGCTTTCTTT,CASSVTSTNTEAFF,TRBJ1-1,-,once,TRBV9
TGTGCCAGTAGTATAACCGGGACAGGGGGGGGCTATGGCTACACCTTC,CASSITGTGGGYGYTF,TRBJ1-2,TRBD1,once,TRBV19
TGTGCCAGCAGGATACTAGCGGGGGTCGCCGGGGAGCTGTTTTTT,CASRILAGVAGELFF,TRBJ2-2,TRBD2,few,TRBV6-5
TGTGCCAGCAGTCTTTCCGGGACAGTAGAAGAGACCCAGTACTTC,CASSLSGTVEETQYF,TRBJ2-5,TRBD1,-,TRBV2
TGTGCCAGTACAAGCGATGGCAACACCGGGGAGCTGTTTTTT,CASTSDGNTGELFF,TRBJ2-2,-,-,TRBV19
TGTGCCAGCTCACCGGGACAGGACGGATTCTATGGCTACACCTTC,CASSPGQDGFYGYTF,TRBJ1-2,TRBD1,-,TRBV18
TGTGCCAGTAGTACAATAGCGGGGGGCGCCTACAATGAGCAGTTCTTC,CASSTIAGGAYNEQFF,TRBJ2-1,TRBD2,-,TRBV19
TGTGCCAGCAGTTTAGGTCAACTAGCGGGAGGATTCGGGGAGCTGTTTTTT,CASSLGQLAGGFGELFF,TRBJ2-2,TRBD2,-,TRBV28
TGTGCCAGCAGCTCCCAGGGTTACGAGCAGTACTTC,CASSSQGYEQYF,TRBJ2-7,-,-,TRBV7-2
TGCGCCAGCAGCTTGTCGGGCGGGGGGACCACCGGGGAGCTGTTTTTT,CASSLSGGGTTGELFF,TRBJ2-2,TRBD2,-,TRBV5-1
TGTGCCAGTAGTATTTCAGGGGCTGCTGGAAACACCATATATTTT,CASSISGAAGNTIYF,TRBJ1-3,-,-,TRBV19
TGCGCCAGCAGCCATCCGAGTACGGACAGGGACTACAATGAGCAGTTCTTC,CASSHPSTDRDYNEQFF,TRBJ2-1,TRBD1,few,TRBV4-1
TGTGCCAGCAGCAAAGCCCAGGACAGGGGCCCTAACTATGGCTACACCTTC,CASSKAQDRGPNYGYTF,TRBJ1-2,-,-,TRBV21-1
TGTGCCAGCAGCCCGGACAGGGGTCGCACCCGGGAGCTGTTTTTT,CASSPDRGRTRELFF,TRBJ2-2,TRBD1,-,TRBV7-3
TGTGCCAGCAGTAACCCATTACTCCTAGAGAGGCAGTACTTC,CASSNPLLLERQYF,TRBJ2-7,-,few,TRBV28
TGTGCCAGCAGGGGTAGCGGGAGCTATGAGACCCAGTACTTC,CASRGSGSYETQYF,TRBJ2-5,TRBD2,-,TRBV25-1
TGTGCCAGCAGCGGGAGCAGGGGGCGGGTCACTGAAGCTTTCTTT,CASSGSRGRVTEAFF,TRBJ1-1,TRBD1,-,TRBV7-9
TGCGCCAGCCGAGCAGGGTACATTAATGAAAAACTGTTTTTT,CASRAGYINEKLFF,TRBJ1-4,-,-,TRBV5-1
TGTGCCAGCAGCTTAAGCCAGGCTGGAAACACCATATATTTT,CASSLSQAGNTIYF,TRBJ1-3,-,-,TRBV11-2
TGTGCCAGTAGTATAACCGCGGGGACTTACGAGCAGTACTTC,CASSITAGTYEQYF,TRBJ2-7,-,once,TRBV19
TGTGCCAGCAGTTTACATCGGGTGAAAGGGAACACTGAAGCTTTCTTT,CASSLHRVKGNTEAFF,TRBJ1-1,-,once,TRBV28
TGTGCCAGCAGTGAACGACCCGGGACAGGGTACACCGGGGAGCTGTTTTTT,CASSERPGTGYTGELFF,TRBJ2-2,TRBD1,-,TRBV6-1
TGTGCCAGCTCAGCAGGACAGGGGGCGCTTGAGACCCAGTACTTC,CASSAGQGALETQYF,TRBJ2-5,TRBD1,once,TRBV18
TGTGCCACCAGCAGACGAATCGGGACTAGCGTATACAATGAGCAGTTCTTC,CATSRRIGTSVYNEQFF,TRBJ2-1,TRBD2,-,TRBV15
TGTGCCTGGAGCCGGAACACTGAAGCTTTCTTT,CAWSRNTEAFF,TRBJ1-1,-,-,TRBV30
TGTGCCAGCAACCGACAGGGTGTCTATGGCTACACCTTC,CASNRQGVYGYTF,TRBJ1-2,TRBD1,-,TRBV28
TGTGCCACCAGCAACCGGGACAGGACCAATCAGCCCCAGCATTTT,CATSNRDRTNQPQHF,TRBJ1-5,TRBD1,-,TRBV15
TGTGCCAGCAGCTTAGCTACCGGGACAGAAGAGACCCAGTACTTC,CASSLATGTEETQYF,TRBJ2-5,TRBD1,-,TRBV7-2
TGTGCCAGCAGTAGAACAGGGGGGTTTTGGACTGAAGCTTTCTTT,CASSRTGGFWTEAFF,TRBJ1-1,TRBD1,-,TRBV13
TGCGCCAGCAGCTTGGACCCGGGGGGCCGGACTGAAGCTTTCTTT,CASSLDPGGRTEAFF,TRBJ1-1,-,-,TRBV5-1
TGTGCCAGCAGCCAAGGAAGCGGGGGGGCGAGGTTTACGCAGTATTTT,CASSQGSGGARFTQYF,TRBJ2-3,TRBD2,once,TRBV14
TGTGCCAGTAGTATACCCGGGAGTAGAAACACCATATATTTT,CASSIPGSRNTIYF,TRBJ1-3,-,-,TRBV19
TGTGCCAGCAGTTACCCCACTACCCACCCAACCTACGAGCAGTACTTC,CASSYPTTHPTYEQYF,TRBJ2-7,-,-,TRBV6-6
TGTGCCAGCAGTTACTCGAACCCCGCCCGCGCGGATACGCAGTATTTT,CASSYSNPARADTQYF,TRBJ2-3,-,-,TRBV6-5
TGTGCCAGCAGCGTAAGGGGTTTCGACAGCCGCACAGATACGCAGTATTTT,CASSVRGFDSRTDTQYF,TRBJ2-3,-,few,TRBV9
TGTGCCAGCAGCTTCCTACCCAACACAGATACGCAGTATTTT,CASSFLPNTDTQYF,TRBJ2-3,-,-,TRBV7-2
TGTGCCAGCAGCCCGGACTCTGGTGAGACCCAGTACTTC,CASSPDSGETQYF,TRBJ2-5,-,-,TRBV5-6
TGTGCCTGGAGTAAAGGGACAGGGAGAGAGACCCAGTACTTC,CAWSKGTGRETQYF,TRBJ2-5,TRBD1,-,TRBV30
TGTGCCAGCAGCTCCCGTTATAGCGGGAAGACCTACAATGAGCAGTTCTTC,CASSSRYSGKTYNEQFF,TRBJ2-1,TRBD2,-,TRBV7-6
TGCGCCAGCAGCTTGTTGAATAGCGGGGGAGTCACAGATACGCAGTATTTT,CASSLLNSGGVTDTQYF,TRBJ2-3,TRBD2,-,TRBV5-1
TGTGCCAGCAGCTCACCAGACAGGGCCCAAGAGACCCAGTACTTC,CASSSPDRAQETQYF,TRBJ2-5,TRBD1,-,TRBV7-8
TGCGCCAGCAGCCAAGAAGGCGGGGGTGCACTAGCGGGAGGATATTATAATGAGCAGTTCTTC,CASSQEGGGALAGGYYNEQFF,TRBJ2-1,TRBD2,-,TRBV4-3
TGTGCCAGCAGTTTTGATCCCCAGGGTGATGAGCAGTTCTTC,CASSFDPQGDEQFF,TRBJ2-1,-,-,TRBV27
TGTGCCAGCAGTGCGGGTACGGTCTATGGCTACACCTTC,CASSAGTVYGYTF,TRBJ1-2,-,few,TRBV2
TGTGCCATCAGTCCGGGTCAAATCACCGGGGAGCTGTTTTTT,CAISPGQITGELFF,TRBJ2-2,-,-,TRBV10-3
TGCGCCAGCAGCCAAGATCCGGGACAGGGCAGCCTCAATGAGCAGTTCTTC,CASSQDPGQGSLNEQFF,TRBJ2-1,TRBD1,-,TRBV4-1
TGCGCCAGCAGCTTTAACGGGGACAGCAATGAAAAACTGTTTTTT,CASSFNGDSNEKLFF,TRBJ1-4,TRBD1,-,TRBV5-1
TGTGCCAGCAGCCATGGAGTAGCGGGAGGGCGTGAGCAGTTCTTC,CASSHGVAGGREQFF,TRBJ2-1,TRBD2,-,TRBV7-2
TGTGCCAGCAGCCTGGCACAATCCGGGGAGCTGTTTTTT,CASSLAQSGELFF,TRBJ2-2,-,once,TRBV5-4
TGTGCCTCCAGGGTTAGCCGCCATAACTATGGCTACACCTTC,CASRVSRHNYGYTF,TRBJ1-2,-,-,TRBV6-5
TGCGCCAGCAGTCGGGGTTATGAGCAGTTCTTC,CASSRGYEQFF,TRBJ2-1,-,-,TRBV10-2
TGTGCCAGCAGGTCCGGGACAGTCAACACTGAAGCTTTCTTT,CASRSGTVNTEAFF,TRBJ1-1,TRBD1,-,TRBV6-6
TGCGCCAGCAGCCACAGCCCCCTTACCGGGACTAGCGGGAGGGCCTTCTACAATGAGCAGTTCTTC,CASSHSPLTGTSGRAFYNEQFF,TRBJ2-1,TRBD2,-,TRBV4-3
TGTGCCAGTAGCGTACAGGGGACTGAAGCTTTCTTT,CASSVQGTEAFF,TRBJ1-1,TRBD1,-,TRBV19
TGCGCCAGCAGCCAAGGACAGGGTGACGAGCAGTACTTC,CASSQGQGDEQYF,TRBJ2-7,TRBD1,-,TRBV4-1
TGTGCCAGCTCACAGTCGACAGGGGTTGCCCTCTACGAGCAGTACTTC,CASSQSTGVALYEQYF,TRBJ2-7,TRBD1,-,TRBV18
TGTGCCAGCAGACCCGCGGGTGGGCCAGACAATCAGCCCCAGCATTTT,CASRPAGGPDNQPQHF,TRBJ1-5,-,-,TRBV28